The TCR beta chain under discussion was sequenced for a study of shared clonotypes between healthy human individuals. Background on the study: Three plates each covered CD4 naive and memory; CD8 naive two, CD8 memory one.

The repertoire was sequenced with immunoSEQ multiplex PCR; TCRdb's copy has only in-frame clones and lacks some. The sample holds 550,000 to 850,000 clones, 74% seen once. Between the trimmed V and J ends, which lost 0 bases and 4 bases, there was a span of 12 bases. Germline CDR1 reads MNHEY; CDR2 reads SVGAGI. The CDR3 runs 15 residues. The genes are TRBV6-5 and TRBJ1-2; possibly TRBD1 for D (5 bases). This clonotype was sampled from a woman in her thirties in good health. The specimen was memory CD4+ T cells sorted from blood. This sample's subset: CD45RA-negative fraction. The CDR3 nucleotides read TGTGCCAGCAGTTACTCAGGTGGGGACCCCTATGGCTACACCTTC. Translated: CASSYSGGDPYGYTF.